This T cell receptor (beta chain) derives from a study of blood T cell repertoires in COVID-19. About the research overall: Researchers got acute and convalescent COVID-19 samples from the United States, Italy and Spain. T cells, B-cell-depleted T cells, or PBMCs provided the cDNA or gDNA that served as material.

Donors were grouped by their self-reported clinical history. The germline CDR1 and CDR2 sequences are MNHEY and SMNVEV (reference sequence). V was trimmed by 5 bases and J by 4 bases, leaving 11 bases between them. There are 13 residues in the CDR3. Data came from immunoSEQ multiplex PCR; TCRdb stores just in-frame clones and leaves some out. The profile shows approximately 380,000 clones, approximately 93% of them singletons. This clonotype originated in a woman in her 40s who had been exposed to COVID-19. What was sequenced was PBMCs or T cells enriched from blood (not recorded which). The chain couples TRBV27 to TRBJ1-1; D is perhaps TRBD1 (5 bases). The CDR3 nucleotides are TGTGCCAGCAGTCTTGGGGGGACCACTGAAGCTTTCTTT. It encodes CASSLGGTTEAFF.